This T cell receptor beta chain was captured in a study of OX40 agonist ivuxolimab in advanced cancers. Regarding the research as a whole: The costimulatory receptor OX40 (CD134) was targeted by ivuxolimab, a fully human IgG2 agonistic monoclonal antibody. Intravenous ivuxolimab was administered to patients every 2 weeks at six dose levels: 0.01, 0.1, 0.3, 1.5, 3 and 10 mg/kg. Of the approximately 50 dose-escalation patients, hepatocellular carcinoma was present in about 20, melanoma in approximately 15, renal cell carcinoma in 9 and head and neck cancer in 9. The dose-escalation cohort was 82.7% male with a mean age of approximately 60 years, ranging from roughly 23 to 90. Prior anti-PD-1, anti-PD-L1 or anti-CTLA-4 therapy was permitted, and checkpoint inhibitors had been received by roughly two fifths of dose-escalation patients. Three dose-escalation patients achieved partial responses, one with hepatocellular carcinoma and two with cutaneous melanoma. Peripheral TCRbeta sequencing aimed to test whether ivuxolimab altered TCR sequence diversity and caused clonal T-cell expansion. The paper covers the monotherapy dose-escalation part of the phase I ivuxolimab trial, which included N of about 56 patients. Paper-wide results and their limitations: In partial responders in the 0.1-3.0 mg/kg groups, normalized peripheral clonal expansion was found to be among the lowest, especially among CD8+ T cells. The antigen specificity of the peripheral T cells that underwent clonal expansion was not determined. After ivuxolimab, more expanded clones were found on average in CD8+ T cells than in CD4+ T cells. At doses of 0.1 to 3.0 mg/kg, clonal expansion of both CD4+ and CD8+ T cells in blood was seen between baseline and week 6. Low levels of normalized T-cell clonal expansion were also shown by some nonresponding patients.

As regards this clone: Its antigen remains unidentified. Base qualities are not recorded, but no much larger clone differs from it by a single base.

Patients with a history of autoimmune disease or receiving systemic immunosuppression were excluded from the trial. In every dose cohort, peripheral blood was drawn for TCR sequencing at baseline, cycle 4 day 1, and cycle 7 day 1. The samples were taken from a phase I, first-in-human, multicenter, open-label dose-escalation trial of ivuxolimab. Adults with locally advanced or metastatic head and neck squamous cell, hepatocellular, melanoma or renal cell carcinoma were enrolled in the trial. CD4+ and CD8+ T cells were sorted separately from peripheral blood before TCR sequencing. Reading from cysteine to phenylalanine, the CDR3 counts 16 amino acids. Only CDR3 DNA remains: 48 bases, in frame from the first base. Sequences SGHTA (CDR1) and FQGNSA (CDR2) are obtained from the germline V gene. V sheds 0 bases and J sheds 8 bases, leaving 17 bases between their ends. Genomic DNA was extracted from sorted cells for sequencing of the TCRbeta CDR3 region. TCRbeta CDR3 regions were sequenced using the immunoSEQ Assay. TCRdb retrieved this table from immuneACCESS and kept in-frame rearrangements only. Not all clones are present; in checked studies, unresolved V genes account for under half, and no reason is known for the remainder. The sample includes under 50,000 clones, with about 90% observed a single time. The ten biggest clones cover roughly 8% of the sample.

The sequencing used CD4+ or CD8+ T cells sorted from blood, collected in a trial of the OX40 agonist ivuxolimab. This chain joins TRBV7-2 to TRBJ2-1; matching of 6 bases hints at TRBD2 as the D gene. The clonotype originates from an adult with an advanced solid tumor such as melanoma, head and neck, liver or kidney cancer. The nucleotides read TGTGCCAGCAGCTTAGCGCATCCCGGGAGTGGGTATGAGCAGTTCTTC. Its translation reads: CASSLAHPGSGYEQFF.